The present T cell receptor (beta chain) was sequenced within a study of cytotoxic CD8 clonotypes in ibrutinib-treated CLL. Whole-study context: After a median of approximately 70 months, about 14 patients stayed remitted and some 12 progressed; responses had been partial in about 24 and complete in 2.

Germline values: CDR1 MGHDK, CDR2 SYGVNS. Losses at the gene ends were 6 bases for V and 1 base for J; bases not matched to a gene: 2. The CDR3 has 14 amino acids. Comment on this clone: Its antigen is not known.

Study conclusions and caveats: Public clonotypes proved infrequent, and on treatment they shrank or remained steady. The clonality went up when patients responded to ibrutinib and dropped back toward baseline at progression.

Some clones are missing from TCRdb's copy, which holds only in-frame ones; the method was immunoSEQ multiplex PCR. There are some 130,000 clones in the sample; 80% to 90% occur only once, and under 2.5% lies in the top ten. This chain uses TRBV25-1 with TRBJ2-5; TRBD2 matches 10 bases. The sequence was collected from a human donor with chronic lymphocytic leukemia. The input for sequencing was PBMCs, taken after 24 months of ibrutinib treatment. CDR3 sequence (DNA): TGTGCCAGCAGAATAGCGGGGGGCCAAGAGACCCAGTACTTC. Its translation is CASRIAGGQETQYF. Looking up the rest from reference TRBV25-1 and TRBJ2-5 gives the full variable domain: EADIYQTPRYLVIGTGKKITLECSQTMGHDKMYWYQQDPGMELHLIHYSYGVNSTEKGDLSSESTVSRIRTEHFPLTLESARPSHTSQYLCASRIAGGQETQYFGPGTRLLVL.